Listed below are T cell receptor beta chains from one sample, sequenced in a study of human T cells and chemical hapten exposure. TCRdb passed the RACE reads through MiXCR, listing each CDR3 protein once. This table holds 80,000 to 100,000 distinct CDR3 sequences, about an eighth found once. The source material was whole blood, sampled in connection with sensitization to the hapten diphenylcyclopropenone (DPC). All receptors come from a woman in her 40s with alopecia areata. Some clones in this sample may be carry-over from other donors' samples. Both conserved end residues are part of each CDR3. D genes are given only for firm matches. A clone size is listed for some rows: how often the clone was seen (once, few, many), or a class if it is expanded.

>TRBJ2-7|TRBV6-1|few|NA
TGTGCCAGCAGTGAATTTTGGGGGCTGGCTTACGAGCAGTACTTC
CASSEFWGLAYEQYF
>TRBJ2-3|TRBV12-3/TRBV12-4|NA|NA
TGTGCCAGCGACAGGGAGGACACAGATACGCAGTATTTT
CASDREDTDTQYF
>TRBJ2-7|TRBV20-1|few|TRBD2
TGCAGTGCTAGATCCTTGAAGCGGGAGTTATACGAGCAGTACTTC
CSARSLKRELYEQYF
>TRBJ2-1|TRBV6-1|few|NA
TGTGCCAGCAGTGAAGTGGTGGGTGTAGCCTACAATGAGCAGTTCTTC
CASSEVVGVAYNEQFF
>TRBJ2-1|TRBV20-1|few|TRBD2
TGCAGTGCTGCTAGCGGGAGAGTTAACAATGAGCAGTTCTTC
CSAASGRVNNEQFF
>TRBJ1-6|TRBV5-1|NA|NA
TGCGCCAGCAGCCCAGTTGGAGATTTCTCCTATAATTCACCCCTCCACTTT
CASSPVGDFSYNSPLHF
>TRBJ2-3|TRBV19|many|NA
TGTGCCAGTTCTCGGGATCAATCTAGCACAGATACGCAGTATTTT
CASSRDQSSTDTQYF
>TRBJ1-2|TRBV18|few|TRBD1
TGTGCCAGCTCACCGGGACAGGAGGGCTATGGCTACACCTTC
CASSPGQEGYGYTF
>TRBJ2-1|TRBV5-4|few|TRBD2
TGTGCCAGCAGCTTGGCCCTAGCGGGTGGGGGGCAGTTCTTC
CASSLALAGGGQFF
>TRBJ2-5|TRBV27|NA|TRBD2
TGTGCCAGCAGTTTAGGGAGGGCCAGGGAGACCCAGTACTTC
CASSLGRARETQYF
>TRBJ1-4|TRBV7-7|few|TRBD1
TGTGCTAGCAGTACAGGGGGGACTAATGAAAAACTGTTTTTT
CASSTGGTNEKLFF
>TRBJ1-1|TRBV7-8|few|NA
TGTGCCAGCAGCTTAGTTCAGGGGAACACTGAAGCTTTCTTT
CASSLVQGNTEAFF
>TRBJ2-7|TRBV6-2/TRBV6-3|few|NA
TGTGCCAGCAGTTACTGGGAAGAGCAGTACTTC
CASSYWEEQYF
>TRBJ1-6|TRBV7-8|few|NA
TGTGCCAGCAGCCCCGGGACTGGCGTAGGGTCACCCCTCCACTTT
CASSPGTGVGSPLHF